Each of the 14 T cell receptor beta chains below was sequenced from the same sample in a study of CD8 T cells in ankylosing spondylitis. TCRdb itself ran the 5' RACE reads through MiXCR, one entry per CDR3 protein. Of 250,000 or so distinct CDR3 sequences detected, 8% to 11% appear once; the ten largest clones hold less than 3%. Sequencing was done on a sample of blood, either unsorted or a sorted T cell fraction (not recorded which). The receptors stem from a male donor with ankylosing spondylitis or in good health (not recorded which).

At least ten counts were recorded for this clonotype. Here the CDR3 reads CASRLEGLSGSDTGELFF. In nucleotides, the CDR3 is TGTGCCAGCAGACTGGAGGGGTTGAGCGGGAGTGACACCGGGGAGCTGTTTTTT. The chain employs TRBV5-5 and TRBJ2-2; 8 nucleotides match TRBD2. V trimming: 5 bases; J trimming: 3 bases; junction bases outside the gene matches: 15. There are 18 residues in the CDR3. Germline V gene data show CDR1 as SGHKS and CDR2 as YYEKEE (reference sequence).

This clonotype came up many times. V usage is TRBV20-1 and J usage is TRBJ2-1, with D perhaps matching TRBD1 or TRBD2 (5 bases each). Germline loops: CDR1 DFQATT, CDR2 SNEGSKA (reference sequence). The CDR3 spans 12 residues. Trimming pared 7 bases from V and 9 bases from J, leaving 16 bases between. The CDR3: CSVETGRFEQFF. The CDR3 bases are TGCAGTGTCGAGACGGGACGCTTTGAGCAGTTCTTC.

The rearrangement joins TRBV12-3 or TRBV12-4 to TRBJ2-1; 8 bases align to TRBD2. J gave up 6 bases and V 3 bases, and 4 bases lay outside the gene matches. This CDR3 comprises 14 residues. This CDR3 reads CASSFGGAINEQFF. As DNA, the CDR3 is TGTGCCAGCAGTTTCGGGGGGGCTATCAATGAGCAGTTCTTC.

This clonotype was found a few times. The chain combines TRBV20-1 with TRBJ1-2; D not certain. Looked up from germline, CDR1 is DFQATT and CDR2 is SNEGSKA (reference sequence). There are 14 residues in the CDR3. Trimming pared 5 bases from V and 4 bases from J, leaving 17 bases between. The CDR3 region has the DNA TGCAGTGCTCCCACCCCCGGCACAGCCTATGGCTACACCTTC. Translation gives CSAPTPGTAYGYTF.

This clonotype occurred a few times. The genes are TRBV10-2 and TRBJ1-6, with 10 bases identical to TRBD1. This CDR3 region has 14 residues. Germline V lookup: CDR1 WSHSY, CDR2 SAAADI. Trimming took 3 bases from V and 9 from J; bases not matched to a gene: 2. CDR3 in DNA: TGCGCCAGCAGTGATAGGGACAGGGGTTCACCCCTCCACTTT. Translation: CASSDRDRGSPLHF.

This clonotype was observed a single time. This chain links TRBV24-1 with TRBJ2-1; unclear D gene. Trimming took off 2 bases at V and 10 bases at J, with 11 bases between the two ends. The CDR3 contains 13 residues. Germline V gene lookup returns CDR1 KGHDR and CDR2 SFDVKD. For the CDR3, the DNA is TGTGCCACCAGTGATTCCGGGTCTCGGGAGCAGTTCTTC. Amino acid sequence: CATSDSGSREQFF.

This clonotype was counted only a few times. The chain is built from TRBV4-2 and TRBJ2-2; D perhaps matches TRBD2 (5 bases). This CDR3 region has 15 residues. Per the germline V gene, CDR1 is LGHNA and CDR2 is YNFKEQ. Trimming removed 0 bases from V and 7 bases from J, with 12 bases in between. CDR3 coding DNA: TGTGCCAGCAGCCAAGAAGCGTGGGGAGACGGGGAGCTGTTTTTT. Translated, it gives CASSQEAWGDGELFF.

This clonotype showed up just a few times. The chain has TRBV7-2 and TRBJ2-7; no firm D call. Trimming shortened V by 3 bases and J by 5 bases, and 5 bases separated the two germline ends. CDR3 length: 11 residues. The germline V gene encodes CDR1 SGHTA and CDR2 FQGNSA. The CDR3 here is CASSFSHEQYF. As DNA, the CDR3 is TGTGCCAGCAGCTTTAGCCACGAGCAGTACTTC.

This clonotype was counted at least ten times. The rearrangement joins TRBV27 to TRBJ2-1; 11 nucleotides line up with TRBD1. Germline CDR1 is MNHEY and CDR2 is SMNVEV (reference sequence). The CDR3 extends over 17 amino acids. V lost 5 bases to trimming and J lost 4 bases; unmatched junction nucleotides: 10. The CDR3 nucleotides are TGTGCCAGCAGTCAGCACCCCGGGACAGGGGGTTACAATGAGCAGTTCTTC. Amino acids: CASSQHPGTGGYNEQFF.

This clonotype was seen at least ten times. The rearrangement uses TRBV6-5 and TRBJ2-7, with 7 positions matching TRBD2. Germline V gives CDR1 MNHEY, CDR2 SVGAGI. V lost 5 bases, J lost 6 bases, and 7 bases stayed unmatched. This CDR3 has 13 amino acids. The CDR3 nucleotides read TGTGCCAGCAGTCCCTCGGGACTAAGCGAGCAGTACTTC. Its translation is CASSPSGLSEQYF.

The V call is TRBV2, the J call TRBJ1-1; TRBD1 agrees at 7 bases. The CDR3 is 15 amino acids. Trimming took 6 bases from V and 3 from J; bases not matched to a gene: 10. Germline V CDR1 and CDR2: SNHLY, FYNNEI. Here the CDR3 DNA reads TGTGCCAGCAGACTACTCGACAGGGAGTACACTGAAGCTTTCTTT. Its translation: CASRLLDREYTEAFF.

This clonotype was counted a few times. This chain connects TRBV10-2 to TRBJ2-7; maybe TRBD1 (6 bases). CDR1 and CDR2 (germline): WSHSY, SAAADI. V gave up 3 bases and J gave up 3 bases, with 12 bases separating them. The CDR3 totals 14 residues. The CDR3 here is CASSEMGASYEQYF. For the CDR3, the DNA is TGCGCCAGCAGTGAAATGGGGGCTAGCTACGAGCAGTACTTC.

The sample holds a few counts of this clonotype. CDR3 amino acids: CASRPLSGSYNEQFF. The CDR3 DNA is TGTGCCAGCAGGCCCTTGAGCGGCTCCTACAATGAGCAGTTCTTC. V is TRBV2 and J is TRBJ2-1; a possible D gene is TRBD2 (5 bases). Germline CDR1 SNHLY, CDR2 FYNNEI. V lost 6 bases and J 0 bases, leaving 12 bases between the germline ends. There are 15 residues in the CDR3.

There are many counts of this clonotype. The rearrangement uses TRBV5-6 and TRBJ2-5; 12 positions match TRBD2. The CDR3 spans 16 residues. Germline V gene data show CDR1 as SGHDT and CDR2 as YYEEEE. Trimming at V came to 0 bases and at J to 5 bases, leaving 5 bases not matched to a gene. The CDR3 DNA reads TGTGCCAGCAGCTTGGAAACGACTAGCGGGAGTGAGACCCAGTACTTC. Amino acids: CASSLETTSGSETQYF.